Below, 27 T cell receptor beta chains from the same sample are listed, as sequenced in a study of OX40 agonist ivuxolimab in advanced cancers. Libraries were prepared by immunoSEQ multiplex PCR; TCRdb keeps only in-frame clonotypes and omits some of them. This table has some 83,000 clones, about 89% appearing once. The sequencing used CD4+ or CD8+ T cells sorted from blood, collected in a trial of the OX40 agonist ivuxolimab. The receptors here all came from an adult with an advanced solid tumor such as melanoma, head and neck, liver or kidney cancer.

This clone was seen a handful of times. The genes are TRBV6-6 and TRBJ1-1; D unresolved. This CDR3 is built from 11 residues. CDR1 is MNHNY, CDR2 SVGAGI, per germline (reference sequence). Trimming removed 4 bases from V and 5 bases from J, with 5 bases in between. CDR3 residues: CASSWGTEAFF. CDR3 in DNA: TGTGCCAGCAGTTGGGGAACTGAAGCTTTCTTT.

The chain combines TRBV27 with TRBJ2-1; 9 nucleotides line up with TRBD2. The CDR3 loop spans 15 amino acids. V was clipped by 7 bases and J by 6 bases; unmatched bases: 10. Germline V CDR1 and CDR2: MNHEY, SMNVEV (reference sequence). This chain's CDR3 is CASTLRLAGTNEQFF. In DNA, the CDR3 is TGTGCCAGCACCCTAAGGCTAGCGGGGACCAATGAGCAGTTCTTC.

Only one count was recorded for this clone. The genes are TRBV28 and TRBJ1-2; perhaps TRBD1 as D (6 bases). Trimming removed 2 bases from V and 1 base from J, with 14 bases in between. Per the germline V gene, CDR1 is MDHEN and CDR2 is SYDVKM. CDR3 length: 16 residues. As DNA, the CDR3 is TGTGCCAGCAGTTTAATCGGGGGGCTAGGTAACTATGGCTACACCTTC. It yields the protein CASSLIGGLGNYGYTF.

This clone was detected once. V usage is TRBV6-1 and J usage is TRBJ2-7; D is unclear. Germline-derived CDR1 and CDR2 are MNHNS and SASEGT. V lost 7 bases and J 5 bases, leaving 12 bases between the germline ends. The CDR3 totals 12 residues. CDR3 residues: CASILSDHEQYF. The DNA for the CDR3 is TGTGCCAGCATCCTCTCCGATCACGAGCAGTACTTC.

The chain employs TRBV4-3 and TRBJ2-1; 8 bases are a match to TRBD1. CDR3 length: 14 residues. In germline, CDR1 is LGHNA, CDR2 YSLEER. V was clipped by 3 bases and J by 8 bases; unmatched bases: 6. DNA for the CDR3: TGCGCCAGCAGCCAGCAGGGGGCGATCGATGAGCAGTTCTTC. Its translation is CASSQQGAIDEQFF.

V gene TRBV27 combines with J gene TRBJ2-1, with TRBD2 as a possible D gene (5 bases). Trimming pared 2 bases from V and 1 base from J, leaving 12 bases between. The CDR3 spans 16 residues. Germline V gene data show CDR1 as MNHEY and CDR2 as SMNVEV (reference sequence). CDR3 loop: CASSLGLAGSYNEQFF. CDR3 coding DNA: TGTGCCAGCAGTTTAGGGCTAGCTGGGTCCTACAATGAGCAGTTCTTC.

The genes are TRBV15 and TRBJ2-5; 13 bases match TRBD2. The CDR3 runs to 14 residues. CDR1 and CDR2 from the germline V gene are LNHNV and YYDKDF (reference sequence). V lost 3 bases, J lost 5 bases, and 0 bases stayed unmatched. This CDR3 is CATSRTSGRETQYF. For the CDR3, the DNA is TGTGCCACCAGCAGGACTAGCGGGAGGGAGACCCAGTACTTC. Variable domain in full (rest from reference TRBV15 and TRBJ2-5): DAMVIQNPRYQVTQFGKPVTLSCSQTLNHNVMYWYQQKSSQAPKLLFHYYDKDFNNEADTPDNFQSRRPNTSFCFLDIRSPGLGDTAMYLCATSRTSGRETQYFGPGTRLLVL.

The rearrangement joins TRBV19 to TRBJ1-3, with D unclear. Germline V lookup: CDR1 LNHDA, CDR2 SQIVND (reference sequence). CDR3 length: 16 residues. Trimming removed 1 base at V and 0 bases at J, with 10 bases between. Written as DNA, the CDR3 is TGTGCCAGTAGTATAGTCGAAGGGCTCTCTGGAAACACCATATATTTT. Amino acid sequence: CASSIVEGLSGNTIYF.

The chain uses TRBV7-3 and TRBJ1-3; 8 bases align to TRBD1. V was clipped by 4 bases and J by 4 bases; unmatched bases: 3. This CDR3 contains 14 residues. From germline, CDR1 is SGHTA and CDR2 FQGTGA. The CDR3 sequence is CASSSDRDGNTIYF. The CDR3 region has the DNA TGTGCCAGCAGCTCGGACAGGGACGGAAACACCATATATTTT.

This chain connects TRBV4-3 to TRBJ1-3, with D perhaps TRBD1 (5 bases). CDR3 size: 15 residues. V was trimmed by 4 bases and J by 0 bases, leaving 10 bases between them. From germline, CDR1 is LGHNA and CDR2 YSLEER. In DNA form, the CDR3 reads TGCGCCAGCAGCCGGCTGACAGCCTCTGGAAACACCATATATTTT. It codes for CASSRLTASGNTIYF.

V and J are TRBV4-1 and TRBJ2-1, with a possible D match to TRBD1 (5 bases). CDR3 length: 14 residues. The germline V gene has CDR1 MGHRA and CDR2 YSYEKL. V was clipped by 4 bases and J by 8 bases, with 15 bases between them. The CDR3 loop is CASSRGPRSDEQFF. The CDR3 region has the DNA TGCGCCAGCAGCCGGGGCCCCAGGAGCGATGAGCAGTTCTTC.

A single count supports this clone. J is TRBJ2-1 and V is TRBV19, with D perhaps matching TRBD2 (6 bases). Trimming left V 5 bases short and J 3 bases short, with 8 bases between. The CDR3 spans 13 residues. Germline-derived CDR1 and CDR2 are LNHDA and SQIVND (reference sequence). The CDR3 loop is CASSWGLYNEQFF. DNA for the CDR3: TGTGCCAGTAGTTGGGGACTCTACAATGAGCAGTTCTTC.

This clone was counted once. The chain employs TRBV12-5 and TRBJ2-7; 7 nucleotides line up with TRBD1. The CDR3 is 13 amino acids. Germline V gene data show CDR1 as LGHNT and CDR2 as FRNRAP. The V gene end was trimmed by 8 bases and the J gene end by 0 bases; junction bases not matched to a gene: 4. The chain's CDR3 is CASSWDSSYEQYV. The CDR3 coding sequence is TGTGCTAGTTCCTGGGACAGCTCCTACGAGCAGTACGTC.

The chain combines TRBV30 with TRBJ2-3; 9 bases are shared with TRBD2. Losses at the gene ends were 5 bases for V and 2 bases for J; bases not matched to a gene: 8. CDR1 and CDR2 from the germline V gene are GTSNPN and SVGIG (reference sequence). The CDR3 runs to 15 residues. This chain's CDR3 is CAWQRGGANTDTQYF. For the CDR3, the DNA is TGTGCCTGGCAACGCGGGGGGGCGAACACAGATACGCAGTATTTT.

This clone has only one observation. The gene calls are TRBV30 and TRBJ2-1; D is uncertain. The ends were cut back, 2 bases at V and 4 bases at J, with 3 bases in the middle. The CDR3 extends over 11 amino acids. Per the germline V gene, CDR1 is GTSNPN and CDR2 is SVGIG (reference sequence). Here the CDR3 reads CAWSPYNEQFF. Here the CDR3 DNA reads TGTGCCTGGAGTCCTTACAATGAGCAGTTCTTC.

The genes are TRBV27 and TRBJ1-1, with no clear D. This CDR3 has 12 residues. The germline gives CDR1 MNHEY, CDR2 SMNVEV (reference sequence). V dropped 5 bases and J dropped 2 bases, with 6 bases sitting between them. For the CDR3, the DNA is TGTGCCAGCAGTGCAGTTAACACTGAAGCTTTCTTT. Translation: CASSAVNTEAFF.

This clone was recorded a few times. The chain recombines TRBV30 with TRBJ1-5, with TRBD1 identical over 7 bases. The CDR3 extends over 13 amino acids. Trimming took 1 base from V and 4 from J; bases not matched to a gene: 1. Germline V lookup: CDR1 GTSNPN, CDR2 SVGIG (reference sequence). The CDR3 sequence: CAWSDRGNQPQHF. CDR3 DNA: TGTGCCTGGAGTGACAGGGGTAATCAGCCCCAGCATTTT. The full variable domain, with the rest looked up from reference TRBV30 and TRBJ1-5, is SQTIHQWPATLVQPVGSPLSLECTVEGTSNPNLYWYRQAAGRGLQLLFYSVGIGQISSEVPQNLSASRPQDRQFILSSKKLLLSDSGFYLCAWSDRGNQPQHFGDGTRLSIL.

V gene TRBV2 combines with J gene TRBJ2-1; D not certain. V shed 3 bases and J shed 0 bases, with 12 bases lying between them. This CDR3 is built from 16 residues. Germline V gives CDR1 SNHLY, CDR2 FYNNEI. CDR3 nucleotides: TGTGCCAGCAGTGAGGGCCACTTCAGCTCCTACAATGAGCAGTTCTTC. This sequence encodes CASSEGHFSSYNEQFF.

This chain connects TRBV30 to TRBJ1-6, with D possibly matching TRBD1 (5 bases). Trimming took off 5 bases at V and 7 bases at J, with 12 bases between the two ends. From germline, CDR1 is GTSNPN and CDR2 SVGIG (reference sequence). The CDR3 consists of 13 residues. DNA for the CDR3: TGTGCCTGGGTCCGGGACGGCAATTCACCCCTCCACTTT. Amino acids: CAWVRDGNSPLHF.

The chain carries TRBV11-2 and TRBJ2-4; D perhaps matches TRBD1 (5 bases). V was trimmed by 4 bases and J by 8 bases, leaving 15 bases between them. CDR3 length: 14 residues. Germline values: CDR1 SGHAT, CDR2 FQNNGV. Here the CDR3 reads CASSSTPDKDIQYF. As DNA, the CDR3 is TGTGCCAGCAGCTCGACCCCGGACAAGGACATTCAGTACTTC.

This clone was counted a few times. CDR3 bases: TGTGCCACACGACAGTGGGTTTCAAAAACTGAAGCTTTCTTT. It specifies CATRQWVSKTEAFF. The gene calls are TRBV19 and TRBJ1-1; a weak D match, TRBD1 (5 bases). This CDR3 region has 14 residues. With 10 bases removed from V and 5 bases from J, the gap between germline ends came to 20 bases. Germline CDR1 reads LNHDA; CDR2 reads SQIVND (reference sequence).

The J gene is TRBJ2-3, the V gene TRBV28; TRBD1 aligns across 8 bases. The trim removed 5 bases at V and 4 bases at J, leaving 17 bases unmatched. Germline assignment: CDR1 MDHEN and CDR2 SYDVKM. The CDR3 covers 18 residues. The CDR3 nucleotides are TGTGCCAGCAGTCTGCCGCCGCCGGGACAGGAGACTCCAGATACGCAGTATTTT. Its translation is CASSLPPPGQETPDTQYF.

The genes are TRBV28 and TRBJ2-1, with D unresolved. V was cut by 5 bases and J by 0 bases, with 14 bases left in between. From germline, CDR1 is MDHEN and CDR2 SYDVKM. The CDR3 is made up of 16 amino acids. CDR3 coding DNA: TGTGCCAGCAGTACCCCGGATTTTGGCTCCTACAATGAGCAGTTCTTC. Protein product: CASSTPDFGSYNEQFF.

A single count supports this clone. This chain links TRBV15 with TRBJ2-3; 8 nucleotides line up with TRBD1. The CDR3 has 17 residues. CDR1 and CDR2 from the germline V gene are LNHNV and YYDKDF (reference sequence). V was pared by 0 bases and J by 6 bases, with 11 bases of the junction left unmatched. CDR3 bases: TGTGCCACCAGCAGAGATCGCATTGGACAGGGAGGTGATACGCAGTATTTT. Its protein product is CATSRDRIGQGGDTQYF. The whole variable domain, remainder taken from reference TRBV15 and TRBJ2-3, is DAMVIQNPRYQVTQFGKPVTLSCSQTLNHNVMYWYQQKSSQAPKLLFHYYDKDFNNEADTPDNFQSRRPNTSFCFLDIRSPGLGDTAMYLCATSRDRIGQGGDTQYFGPGTRLTVL.

The chain joins TRBV29-1 to TRBJ2-5; TRBD2 matches 8 bases. This CDR3 region has 15 residues. The germline CDR1 and CDR2 sequences are SQVTM and ANQGSEA. V lost 5 bases and J lost 2; bases outside the gene matches: 10. The CDR3 loop is CSVFPDLAGQETQYF. The CDR3 DNA reads TGCAGCGTTTTCCCGGACTTAGCGGGGCAAGAGACCCAGTACTTC.

This clone was detected only a few times. This chain uses TRBV7-9 with TRBJ2-3; 7 bases agree with TRBD1. The CDR3 sequence is 11 residues long. Germline lookup yields CDR1 SEHNR and CDR2 FQNEAQ (reference sequence). The V gene end was trimmed by 10 bases and the J gene end by 9 bases; junction bases not matched to a gene: 7. As DNA, the CDR3 is TGTGCCACCTCTATCAGGGGGACGCAGTATTTT. As protein: CATSIRGTQYF.

The gene calls are TRBV19 and TRBJ1-4; 7 bases map to TRBD1. The CDR3 spans 14 residues. Trimming took 6 bases from V and 7 from J; bases not matched to a gene: 8. Germline loops: CDR1 LNHDA, CDR2 SQIVND (reference sequence). The DNA of the CDR3 is TGTGCCAGTAGGGTACAGGGGTACGGTGAAAAACTGTTTTTT. Protein product: CASRVQGYGEKLFF.